This T cell receptor (beta chain) was profiled in a study of T-cell memory formation after mild COVID-19. The wider study: The study found TCR clusters largely donor specific. Regarding the study as a whole: Proof of SARS-CoV-2 specificity was absent for the second-wave clones that crested on day 37. Later expanders leaned toward CD4+, whereas clones contracting from day 15 to 85 were balanced CD4/CD8.

Per germline, CDR1 MNHEY and CDR2 SMNVEV (reference sequence). V lost 10 bases and J lost 4; bases outside the gene matches: 9. The CDR3 runs to 13 residues. The sample holds a few counts of this clonotype. Its specificity is unknown. TCRdb reanalysed the 5' RACE reads using MiXCR and keeps one entry per CDR3 protein. The sample lists 310,000 or so distinct CDR3 sequences, more than 15% occurring once. Source material: PBMCs or a T cell subset sorted from them (not recorded which). The sequence was obtained from a man younger than 35 who had mild COVID-19 (a few samples of this study predate the infection). Cell type and time point are not known. The chain is built from TRBV27 and TRBJ1-2; 7 nucleotides align to TRBD1. The CDR3 DNA sequence: TGTGCCACCTCCAGGGGGTTTGGCTATGGCTACACCTTC. It encodes CATSRGFGYGYTF.